A single sample is the source of the 32 T cell receptor beta chains below, sequenced in a study of T cell repertoires in cytomegalovirus infection. Antigens for these TCRs are unknown. TCRdb reanalysed the reads using MiXCR and keeps one entry per CDR3 protein. Of a few hundred thousand distinct CDR3 sequences in the sample, about 35% are singletons; the top ten hold roughly 13%. The source was cultured PBMCs, collected from culture after CMV antigen stimulation. The source is a human donor in good health (CMV status not recorded). Some clones in this sample may be carry-over from other donors' samples.

This clonotype was seen only a few times. The V gene is TRBV2, the J gene TRBJ2-3; D is ambiguous. The V and J ends lost 6 bases and 3 bases respectively, with 13 bases between them. The CDR3 loop spans 14 amino acids. CDR1 SNHLY and CDR2 FYNNEI come from the germline V gene. CDR3 bases: TGTGCCAGCAGGGCCCTGAGGTCAACAGATACGCAGTATTTT. Its translation: CASRALRSTDTQYF.

This clonotype was picked up a small number of times. CDR3 sequence reads: CSASWASGRADTQYF. The CDR3 region has the DNA TGCAGTGCTAGTTGGGCTAGCGGGAGGGCCGATACGCAGTATTTT. This chain connects TRBV20-1 to TRBJ2-3; TRBD2 matches at 12 bases. The CDR3 contains 15 residues. V lost 3 bases to trimming and J lost 6 bases; unmatched junction nucleotides: 7. Germline V gene sequence: CDR1 DFQATT, CDR2 SNEGSKA (reference sequence).

This clonotype showed up just a few times. This rearrangement joins TRBV6-6 to TRBJ2-2; D possibly corresponds to TRBD1 (7 bases). Germline CDR1 MNHNY, CDR2 SVGAGI (reference sequence). The CDR3 is 17 amino acids. The V gene lost 8 bases and the J gene lost 5 bases, with 24 bases spanning the gap. Written as DNA, the CDR3 is TGTGCCAGCCGACAGGGACCGAGGGACTCGAGGACCGGGGAGCTGTTTTTT. Its protein is CASRQGPRDSRTGELFF.

The chain couples TRBV7-2 to TRBJ2-1; a possible D gene is TRBD1 (6 bases). The CDR3 totals 15 residues. Germline CDR1 is SGHTA and CDR2 is FQGNSA. V was clipped by 5 bases and J by 7 bases, with 18 bases between them. DNA of the CDR3: TGTGCCAGCAGCCCGGGGACATGGGGTGAGAATGAGCAGTTCTTC. This translates into CASSPGTWGENEQFF.

The J gene is TRBJ1-2, the V gene TRBV27; maybe TRBD1 (6 bases). Germline lookup yields CDR1 MNHEY and CDR2 SMNVEV (reference sequence). Trimming pared 5 bases from V and 4 bases from J, leaving 17 bases between. The CDR3 is 15 residues long. The CDR3 DNA reads as TGTGCCAGCAGTCCCGGACAGATTAGAGGCTATGGCTACACCTTC. Amino acid sequence: CASSPGQIRGYGYTF.

The gene calls are TRBV28 and TRBJ2-1, with 8 nucleotides matching TRBD2. Trimming cost V 2 bases and J 5 bases; bases outside gene matches: 8. The CDR3 spans 16 residues. Per the germline V gene, CDR1 is MDHEN and CDR2 is SYDVKM. CDR3 residues: CASSLTSLAANNEQFF. As DNA, the CDR3 is TGTGCCAGCAGTTTAACGTCACTAGCGGCTAACAATGAGCAGTTCTTC.

The rearrangement uses TRBV28 and TRBJ1-5; tentatively, D is TRBD1 (6 bases). V gave up 2 bases and J gave up 11 bases, with 19 bases separating them. CDR3 length: 15 residues. Per the germline V gene, CDR1 is MDHEN and CDR2 is SYDVKM. In DNA form, the CDR3 reads TGTGCCAGCAGTTTAATTTTAACAGGGAGTTCGTCCCAGCATTTT. Translated: CASSLILTGSSSQHF.

The chain employs TRBV6-6 and TRBJ2-7; 7 bases fit TRBD1. Per germline, CDR1 MNHNY and CDR2 SVGAGI (reference sequence). There are 11 residues in the CDR3. V trimming: 2 bases; J trimming: 10 bases; junction bases outside the gene matches: 2. CDR3 in DNA: TGTGCCAGCAGTTACAGGGACAGTCAGTACTTC. It yields the protein CASSYRDSQYF.

V and J are TRBV27 and TRBJ1-4; TRBD1 aligns across 8 bases. With V trimmed by 1 base and J by 8 bases, 6 bases remained unmatched. There are 15 residues in the CDR3. The V gene's germline CDR1 is MNHEY and CDR2 SMNVEV (reference sequence). DNA for the CDR3: TGTGCCAGCAGTTTATGGCAGGGGGCGAAAGAAAAACTGTTTTTT. As protein: CASSLWQGAKEKLFF.

This clonotype was detected a few times. The chain uses TRBV12-3 or TRBV12-4 and TRBJ1-6, with D hard to call. V lost 8 bases and J lost 0, with 17 bases in between. The CDR3 extends over 17 amino acids. CDR3 sequence (DNA): TGTGCCAGCCGCTTACGTACAGACAACTCCTATAATTCACCCCTCCACTTT. This translates into CASRLRTDNSYNSPLHF.

The sample holds a few counts of this clonotype. The rearrangement links TRBV7-2 to TRBJ2-5; 10 nucleotides align to TRBD1. Germline assignment: CDR1 SGHTA and CDR2 FQGNSA. V dropped 5 bases and J dropped 4; count of bases not matched to a gene: 10. This CDR3 is built from 16 residues. CDR3 loop: CASSAAGQGTTETQYF. The DNA for the CDR3 is TGTGCCAGCAGCGCCGCGGGACAGGGGACTACAGAGACCCAGTACTTC.

V and J are TRBV19 and TRBJ1-5; 7 positions agree with TRBD1. This CDR3 has 14 amino acids. The J segment lost 6 bases and the V segment lost 3 bases, leaving 5 bases of the junction unmatched. Looked up from germline, CDR1 is LNHDA and CDR2 is SQIVND (reference sequence). The CDR3 DNA reads as TGTGCCAGTAGTATTTTACAGGGGAGTCAGCCCCAGCATTTT. Translated, it gives CASSILQGSQPQHF.

The V gene is TRBV20-1, the J gene TRBJ2-1, with a weak D call TRBD1 (6 bases). Germline V lookup: CDR1 DFQATT, CDR2 SNEGSKA (reference sequence). There are 13 residues in the CDR3. V was cut by 5 bases and J by 9 bases, with 17 bases left in between. The DNA for the CDR3 is TGCAGTGCTTCCCTCGAGGGGGATGGTGAGCAGTTCTTC. Protein: CSASLEGDGEQFF.

This chain joins TRBV6-2 or TRBV6-3 and TRBJ2-1; 7 bases align to TRBD2. The CDR3 has 15 amino acids. From germline, CDR1 is MNHEY and CDR2 SVGEGT. V lost 5 bases, J lost 6 bases, and 10 bases stayed unmatched. Written as DNA, the CDR3 is TGTGCCAGCAGTCCCCCCCTTGGGGAGGGCAATGAGCAGTTCTTC. This gives the protein CASSPPLGEGNEQFF.

This clonotype has more than one count but fewer than ten. The rearrangement joins TRBV7-8 to TRBJ2-2; D is unclear. The CDR3 sequence is 13 residues long. In germline, CDR1 is SGHVS, CDR2 FQNEAQ. V shed 1 base and J shed 7 bases, with 7 bases lying between them. For the CDR3, the DNA is TGTGCCAGCAGCTTAGGACTCGTCGGGGAGCTGTTTTTT. The encoded protein is CASSLGLVGELFF. The complete variable domain, with remaining parts taken from reference TRBV7-8 and TRBJ2-2, reads GAGVSQSPRYKVAKRGQDVALRCDPISGHVSLFWYQQALGQGPEFLTYFQNEAQLDKSGLPSDRFFAERPEGSVSTLKIQRTQQEDSAVYLCASSLGLVGELFFGEGSRLTVL.

This clonotype was found many times. This rearrangement joins TRBV5-1 to TRBJ2-7; tentative D call: TRBD2 (5 bases). The germline CDR1 and CDR2 sequences are SGHRS and YFSETQ. V lost 2 bases to trimming and J lost 0 bases, with 24 bases between them. The CDR3 has 19 residues. CDR3 sequence reads: CASSFGSPTTNRASYEQYF. CDR3 coding DNA: TGCGCCAGCAGCTTTGGATCACCAACGACTAACCGGGCCTCCTACGAGCAGTACTTC.

The genes are TRBV6-2 or TRBV6-3 and TRBJ1-6; no reliable D call. With 3 bases removed from V and 9 bases from J, the gap between germline ends came to 12 bases. From germline, CDR1 is MNHEY and CDR2 SVGEGT. The CDR3 covers 14 residues. The CDR3 coding sequence is TGTGCCAGCAGTTATCTGGGGAAATCTTCACCCCTCCACTTT. The encoded protein is CASSYLGKSSPLHF.

This clonotype was seen more than once but under ten times. This rearrangement joins TRBV11-2 to TRBJ2-3, with D tentatively TRBD1 or TRBD2 (6 bases each). Germline lookup yields CDR1 SGHAT and CDR2 FQNNGV. Trimming stripped 6 bases from V and 5 bases from J, with 18 bases between. The CDR3 runs 15 residues. Here the CDR3 DNA reads TGTGCCAGCAGTTCACCTTGGGGGCGGGGAGATACGCAGTATTTT. This gives the protein CASSSPWGRGDTQYF. The variable domain in full, with the rest retrieved from reference TRBV11-2 and TRBJ2-3, is EAGVAQSPRYKIIEKRQSVAFWCNPISGHATLYWYQQILGQGPKLLIQFQNNGVVDDSQLPKDRFSAERLKGVDSTLKIQPAKLEDSAVYLCASSSPWGRGDTQYFGPGTRLTVL.

The V call is TRBV12-3 or TRBV12-4, the J call TRBJ1-2; perhaps TRBD1 as D (5 bases). The V and J ends lost 4 bases and 3 bases respectively, with 12 bases between them. The CDR3 runs 14 residues. The CDR3 protein is CASSSGEQYYGYTF. CDR3 nucleotides: TGTGCCAGCAGTTCGGGGGAACAGTACTATGGCTACACCTTC.

The chain uses TRBV12-3 or TRBV12-4 and TRBJ2-7; D gene unclear. The CDR3 is made up of 14 amino acids. Trimming took off 4 bases at V and 0 bases at J, with 10 bases between the two ends. DNA of the CDR3: TGTGCCAGCAGTTCAGCCGTTCTCTCCTACGAGCAGTACTTC. Its translation: CASSSAVLSYEQYF.

The chain is built from TRBV7-2 and TRBJ1-6, with a tentative D call TRBD1 (5 bases). Per the germline V gene, CDR1 is SGHTA and CDR2 is FQGNSA. The CDR3 is made up of 16 amino acids. V lost 2 bases, J lost 0 bases, and 8 bases lay in between. The CDR3: CASSLQGPSYNSPLHF. CDR3 DNA sequence: TGTGCCAGCAGCTTACAGGGTCCCTCCTATAATTCACCCCTCCACTTT.

This clonotype was recorded a few times. J is TRBJ1-1 and V is TRBV5-4; perhaps TRBD1 as D (6 bases). The V end lost 0 bases, the J end lost 1 base, and 19 bases lay between the germline ends. The CDR3 spans 18 residues. Germline CDR1 is SGHNT and CDR2 is YYREEE (reference sequence). CDR3 protein: CASSLVRVDRYWNTEAFF. CDR3 nucleotides: TGTGCCAGCAGCTTGGTGCGAGTCGACAGGTATTGGAACACTGAAGCTTTCTTT.

The V and J genes are TRBV19 and TRBJ2-3; the D is unclear. CDR3 length: 14 residues. Germline V gene lookup returns CDR1 LNHDA and CDR2 SQIVND (reference sequence). The V end lost 8 bases, the J end lost 2 bases, and 14 bases lay between the germline ends. This chain's CDR3 is CASGRIDSTDTQYF. CDR3 coding DNA: TGTGCCAGTGGTAGGATAGATTCCACAGATACGCAGTATTTT.

This clonotype has only one observation. The rearrangement links TRBV7-6 to TRBJ2-6; D is unresolved. Looked up from germline, CDR1 is SGHVS and CDR2 is FNYEAQ. V was cut by 5 bases and J by 3 bases, with 17 bases left in between. The CDR3 length is 17 residues. The CDR3 DNA sequence: TGTGCCAGCAGCCTCCTTTCAGTGGCTATTGGGGCCAACGTCCTGACTTTC. Its translation: CASSLLSVAIGANVLTF. The whole variable domain, remainder taken from reference TRBV7-6 and TRBJ2-6, is GAGVSQSPRYKVTKRGQDVALRCDPISGHVSLYWYRQALGQGPEFLTYFNYEAQQDKSGLPNDRFSAERPEGSISTLTIQRTEQRDSAMYRCASSLLSVAIGANVLTFGAGSRLTVL.

This clonotype occurred once. This rearrangement joins TRBV7-6 to TRBJ2-5; TRBD2 aligns across 15 bases. Germline trimming cut 5 bases from V and 5 bases from J; bases unmatched to any gene: 6. This CDR3 region has 16 residues. The germline V gene encodes CDR1 SGHVS and CDR2 FNYEAQ. The CDR3 coding sequence is TGTGCCAGCAGCCCCGGGACTAGCGGGAGGCGGGAGACCCAGTACTTC. Translating it yields CASSPGTSGRRETQYF.

This clonotype showed up many times. The V call is TRBV7-2, the J call TRBJ2-4; D is unresolved. This CDR3 has 13 amino acids. Trimming removed 3 bases from V and 8 bases from J, with 11 bases in between. From germline, CDR1 is SGHTA and CDR2 FQGNSA. CDR3 in amino acids: CASSLRREHIQYF. The CDR3 DNA sequence: TGTGCCAGCAGCTTGCGTAGAGAACACATTCAGTACTTC.

This clonotype has only a few counts. This rearrangement joins TRBV19 to TRBJ2-2, with 8 nucleotides matching TRBD1. After removal of 9 bases from V and 6 bases from J, the junction contained 6 bases not matched to a gene. Germline-derived CDR1 and CDR2 are LNHDA and SQIVND (reference sequence). CDR3 length: 13 residues. In nucleotides, the CDR3 is TGTGCCAGCTCGGACAGGGCGGCCGGGGAGCTGTTTTTT. This sequence encodes CASSDRAAGELFF. The variable domain in full, with the rest retrieved from reference TRBV19 and TRBJ2-2, is DGGITQSPKYLFRKEGQNVTLSCEQNLNHDAMYWYRQDPGQGLRLIYYSQIVNDFQKGDIAEGYSVSREKKESFPLTVTSAQKNPTAFYLCASSDRAAGELFFGEGSRLTVL.

There are a few counts of this clonotype. The V and J genes are TRBV27 and TRBJ2-7; D uncertain. Between the trimmed V and J ends, which lost 2 bases and 2 bases, there was a span of 7 bases. CDR3 length: 13 amino acids. Germline values: CDR1 MNHEY, CDR2 SMNVEV (reference sequence). In DNA, the CDR3 is TGTGCCAGCAGTTTAGGTGCTACCTACGAGCAGTACTTC. This encodes CASSLGATYEQYF.

By sample share, this clonotype is medium-sized. This sequence joins TRBV7-2 and TRBJ2-1, with D perhaps given as TRBD1 or TRBD2 (5 bases each). The length of the CDR3 is 16 residues. V shed 6 bases and J shed 5 bases, with 20 bases lying between them. Germline CDR1 reads SGHTA; CDR2 reads FQGNSA. CDR3 region: CASSPNGPGRNNEQFF. The CDR3 DNA is TGTGCCAGCAGTCCCAACGGGCCGGGACGTAACAATGAGCAGTTCTTC.

This clonotype was counted a few times. The chain recombines TRBV14 with TRBJ1-2; 7 nucleotides match TRBD1. Trimming took 10 bases from V and 0 from J; bases not matched to a gene: 17. Germline V gene lookup returns CDR1 SGHDN and CDR2 FVKESK. The CDR3 extends over 17 amino acids. The CDR3 nucleotides are TGTGCCAACGTAATCACAGGGGACCCCGATTCTAACTATGGCTACACCTTC. Translated: CANVITGDPDSNYGYTF.

This clonotype was picked up a small number of times. The J gene is TRBJ1-1, the V gene TRBV19; maybe TRBD1 (5 bases). Trimming shortened V by 4 bases and J by 5 bases, and 14 bases separated the two germline ends. The germline CDR1 and CDR2 sequences are LNHDA and SQIVND (reference sequence). The CDR3 is 14 amino acids. The CDR3 reads CASSKNQGHTEAFF. CDR3 DNA sequence: TGTGCCAGTAGTAAAAACCAGGGTCATACTGAAGCTTTCTTT.

This clonotype was picked up a small number of times. The chain links TRBV7-2 to TRBJ2-1; D may be TRBD1 (6 bases). The CDR3 contains 15 residues. Between the trimmed V and J ends, which lost 0 bases and 4 bases, there was a span of 10 bases. Germline CDR1 SGHTA, CDR2 FQGNSA. In DNA form, the CDR3 reads TGTGCCAGCAGCTTAGCCTGGGGGCCTTACAATGAGCAGTTCTTC. The encoded protein is CASSLAWGPYNEQFF.